These 21 T cell receptor beta chains originate from one sample sequenced in a study of monozygotic twins with inflammatory bowel disease. From the 5' RACE reads, TCRdb lists one entry per CDR3 protein and no DNA. In all, the sample yields more than 300,000 distinct CDR3 sequences. Sequenced: blood. The receptors stem from a human donor with ulcerative colitis or Crohn's disease, or a healthy co-twin of an affected twin (not recorded which).

The chain joins TRBV7-2 to TRBJ2-5; TCRdb names TRBD1, which stays unverified in the absence of DNA. Germline CDR1 reads SGHTA; CDR2 reads FQGNSA. The CDR3 is made up of 15 amino acids. The CDR3 sequence: CASSLVPGGGETQYF.

The chain employs TRBV20-1 and TRBJ2-4. CDR1 is DFQATT and CDR2 is SNEGSKA in the germline V gene (reference sequence). CDR3 length: 16 amino acids. The CDR3: CSARDLTSYAKNIQYF.

This chain uses TRBV11-3 with TRBJ2-1. There are 16 residues in the CDR3. The germline CDR1 and CDR2 sequences are SGHNT and YENEEA. CDR3 amino acids: CASSLGTGITYNEQFF.

The V gene is TRBV20-1, the J gene TRBJ2-7. Germline V gene data show CDR1 as DFQATT and CDR2 as SNEGSKA (reference sequence). CDR3 size: 15 residues. CDR3: CSARSVRGSSYEQYF.

The gene calls are TRBV7-8 and TRBJ2-1; as DNA is missing, the TRBD1 call by TCRdb cannot be tested. This CDR3 comprises 17 residues. The germline CDR1 and CDR2 sequences are SGHVS and FQNEAQ. CDR3 residues: CASSLVAWGGHKNEQFF.

This chain connects TRBV15 to TRBJ2-3; TCRdb selects TRBD1, and the lack of DNA leaves this call unchecked. The CDR3 length is 16 residues. The germline gives CDR1 LNHNV, CDR2 YYDKDF (reference sequence). This CDR3 reads CATSPGQGAATDTQYF.

This chain links TRBV18 with TRBJ1-2. This CDR3 region has 13 residues. The germline V gene encodes CDR1 KGHSH and CDR2 LQKENI. The CDR3 reads CASSPRRFDGYTF.

The chain joins TRBV19 to TRBJ2-3; lacking DNA, the TRBD1 call made by TCRdb goes unchecked. The CDR3 is 15 residues long. Germline CDR1 and CDR2: LNHDA and SQIVND (reference sequence). This CDR3 reads CATVGGGTGTDTQYF.

J is TRBJ2-7 and V is TRBV5-1; the D gene TCRdb calls, TRBD1, cannot be checked with no DNA. The CDR3 extends over 15 amino acids. Germline CDR1 SGHRS, CDR2 YFSETQ. The CDR3 loop reads CASRPLTGISYEQYF.

The chain joins TRBV24-1 to TRBJ2-7. CDR1 is KGHDR, CDR2 SFDVKD, per germline. This CDR3 spans 15 amino acids. CDR3 loop: CATSPSESATYEQYF.

This chain joins TRBV6-2 or TRBV6-3 and TRBJ2-1; TCRdb selects TRBD2, and the lack of DNA leaves this call unchecked. The CDR3 spans 14 residues. Germline V gene data show CDR1 as MNHEY and CDR2 as SVGEGT. The CDR3 spells CASSYGGTYNEQFF.

CDR3 protein: CASSFTNYGYTF. J is TRBJ1-2 and V is TRBV6-2 or TRBV6-3. The CDR3 has 12 amino acids. Per the germline V gene, CDR1 is MNHEY and CDR2 is SVGEGT.

V is TRBV20-1 and J is TRBJ2-3. Germline CDR1 reads DFQATT; CDR2 reads SNEGSKA (reference sequence). This CDR3 contains 14 residues. The CDR3 loop reads CSAPDPFTTDTQYF.

The rearrangement joins TRBV19 to TRBJ2-1. The CDR3 extends over 14 amino acids. Looked up from germline, CDR1 is LNHDA and CDR2 is SQIVND (reference sequence). The CDR3 reads CASSIGVGTQEQFF.

The rearrangement joins TRBV7-2 to TRBJ2-1; TCRdb designates TRBD1, a call that cannot be tested without DNA. The germline V gene has CDR1 SGHTA and CDR2 FQGNSA. The CDR3 runs to 13 residues. The CDR3 sequence is CASRQGQYNEQFF.

The chain employs TRBV30 and TRBJ2-3. CDR3 length: 12 amino acids. Germline CDR1 GTSNPN, CDR2 SVGIG (reference sequence). The CDR3 loop is CAWSPNTDTQYF.

The rearrangement uses TRBV7-9 and TRBJ2-5. The CDR3 contains 14 residues. Germline assignment: CDR1 SEHNR and CDR2 FQNEAQ (reference sequence). CDR3 sequence reads: CASIDVGNEGTQYF.

This chain connects TRBV15 to TRBJ2-1; absent DNA, TCRdb's TRBD1 call cannot be checked. The CDR3 covers 15 residues. Germline V gene sequence: CDR1 LNHNV, CDR2 YYDKDF (reference sequence). CDR3 in amino acids: CATSRDTEGVNEQFF.

The V and J genes are TRBV7-7 and TRBJ2-3; with no DNA, the TCRdb D assignment of TRBD1 cannot be verified. CDR3 length: 13 residues. Per the germline V gene, CDR1 is SSHAT and CDR2 is FNYEAQ (reference sequence). Here the CDR3 reads CASSPDREDTQYF.

The chain couples TRBV5-4 to TRBJ2-2; TCRdb calls TRBD1, which cannot be checked without DNA. The CDR3 runs to 15 residues. Germline V lookup: CDR1 SGHNT, CDR2 YYREEE (reference sequence). CDR3 in amino acids: CASSLRQGPSGELFF.

V is TRBV6-5 and J is TRBJ2-7; TCRdb's D call of TRBD2 is untestable without DNA. Germline V gene sequence: CDR1 MNHEY, CDR2 SVGAGI. The CDR3 length is 15 residues. CDR3 amino acids: CASSYRTSGAHEQYF.